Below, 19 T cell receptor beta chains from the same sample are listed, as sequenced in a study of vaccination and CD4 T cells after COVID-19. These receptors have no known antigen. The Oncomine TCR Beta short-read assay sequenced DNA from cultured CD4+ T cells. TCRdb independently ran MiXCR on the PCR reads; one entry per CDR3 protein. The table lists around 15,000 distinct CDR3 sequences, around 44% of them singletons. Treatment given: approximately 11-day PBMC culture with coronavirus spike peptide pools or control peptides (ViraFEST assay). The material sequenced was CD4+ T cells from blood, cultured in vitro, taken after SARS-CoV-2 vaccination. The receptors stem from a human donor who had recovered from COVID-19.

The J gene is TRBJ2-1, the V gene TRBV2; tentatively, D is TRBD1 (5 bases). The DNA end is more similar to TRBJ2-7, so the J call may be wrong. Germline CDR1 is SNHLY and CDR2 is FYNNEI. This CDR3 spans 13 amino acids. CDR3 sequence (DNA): TGTGCCAGCAGTGGGGGCTACAATTACGAGCAGTACTTC. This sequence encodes CASSGGYNYEQYF.

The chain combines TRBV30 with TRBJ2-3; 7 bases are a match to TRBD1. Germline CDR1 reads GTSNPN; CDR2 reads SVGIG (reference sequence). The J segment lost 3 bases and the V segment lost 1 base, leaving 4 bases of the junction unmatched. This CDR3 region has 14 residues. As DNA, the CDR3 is TGTGCCTGGAGTGAGACAGGGAGAACAGATACGCAGTATTTT. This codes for CAWSETGRTDTQYF.

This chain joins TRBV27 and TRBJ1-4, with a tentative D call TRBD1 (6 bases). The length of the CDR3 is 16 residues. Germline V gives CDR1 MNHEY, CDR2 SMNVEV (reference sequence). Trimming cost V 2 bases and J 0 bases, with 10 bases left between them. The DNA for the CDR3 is TGTGCCAGCAGTTTAAGCAGGGGAGCAACTAATGAAAAACTGTTTTTT. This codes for CASSLSRGATNEKLFF.

The CDR3 DNA reads TGTGCCTGGAGCCATCCGCGGACAGGGAATAATTCACCCCTCCACTTT. It translates to CAWSHPRTGNNSPLHF. The V gene is TRBV30, the J gene TRBJ1-6; 8 bases are shared with TRBD1. V lost 3 bases, J lost 5 bases, and 9 bases stayed unmatched. CDR1 and CDR2 from the germline V gene are GTSNPN and SVGIG (reference sequence). The CDR3 spans 16 residues.

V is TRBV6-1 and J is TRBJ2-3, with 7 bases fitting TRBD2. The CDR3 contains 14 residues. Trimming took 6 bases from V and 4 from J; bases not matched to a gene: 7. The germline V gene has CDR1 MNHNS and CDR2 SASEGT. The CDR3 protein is CASSSAGEPDTQYF. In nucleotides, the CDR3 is TGTGCCAGCAGCTCGGCGGGAGAGCCAGATACGCAGTATTTT.

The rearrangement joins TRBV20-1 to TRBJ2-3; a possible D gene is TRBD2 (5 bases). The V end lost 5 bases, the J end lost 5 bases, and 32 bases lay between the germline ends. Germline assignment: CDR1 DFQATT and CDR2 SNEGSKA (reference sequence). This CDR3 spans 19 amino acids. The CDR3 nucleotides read TGCAGTGCTCGACTCCGAAGTAGCGAGACATGGGTATCGGGAGATACGCAGTATTTT. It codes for CSARLRSSETWVSGDTQYF.

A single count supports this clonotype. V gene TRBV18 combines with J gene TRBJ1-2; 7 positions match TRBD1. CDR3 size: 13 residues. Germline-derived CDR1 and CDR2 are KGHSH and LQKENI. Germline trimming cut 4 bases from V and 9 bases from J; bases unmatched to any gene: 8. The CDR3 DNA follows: TGTGCCAGCTCACTTGGACAGGAGATTCGCTACACCTTC. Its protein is CASSLGQEIRYTF. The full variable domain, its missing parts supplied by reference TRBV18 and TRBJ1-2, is NAGVMQNPRHLVRRRGQEARLRCSPMKGHSHVYWYRQLPEEGLKFMVYLQKENIIDESGMPKERFSAEFPKEGPSILRIQQVVRGDSAAYFCASSLGQEIRYTFGSGTRLTVV.

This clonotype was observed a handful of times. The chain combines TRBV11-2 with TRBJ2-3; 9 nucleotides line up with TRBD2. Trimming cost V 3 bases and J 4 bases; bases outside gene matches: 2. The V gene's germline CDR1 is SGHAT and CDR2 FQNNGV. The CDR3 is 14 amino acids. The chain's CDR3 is CASSLGLAPDTQYF. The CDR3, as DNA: TGTGCCAGCAGCTTGGGACTAGCACCAGATACGCAGTATTTT.

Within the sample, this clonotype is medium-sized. The CDR3 DNA sequence: TGTGCCACCAGTGATTTAGGGGGAGCGATGGACACCGGGGAGCTGTTTTTT. It yields the protein CATSDLGGAMDTGELFF. The chain is built from TRBV24-1 and TRBJ2-2, with D possibly being TRBD1 (6 bases). Germline-derived CDR1 and CDR2 are KGHDR and SFDVKD. The CDR3 is 17 amino acids. V lost 1 base, J lost 3 bases, and 14 bases lay in between.

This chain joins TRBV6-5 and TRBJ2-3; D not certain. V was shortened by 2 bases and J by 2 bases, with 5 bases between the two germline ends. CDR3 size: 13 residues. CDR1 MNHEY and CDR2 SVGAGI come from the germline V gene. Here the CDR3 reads CASSYPNTDTQYF. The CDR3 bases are TGTGCCAGCAGTTACCCAAACACAGATACGCAGTATTTT.

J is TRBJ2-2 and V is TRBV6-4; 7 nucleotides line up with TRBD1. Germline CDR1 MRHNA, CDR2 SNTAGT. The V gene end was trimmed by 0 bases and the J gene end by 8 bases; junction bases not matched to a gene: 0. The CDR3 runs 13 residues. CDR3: CASSDSDRGELFF. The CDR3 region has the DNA TGTGCCAGCAGTGACTCGGACAGGGGGGAGCTGTTTTTT.

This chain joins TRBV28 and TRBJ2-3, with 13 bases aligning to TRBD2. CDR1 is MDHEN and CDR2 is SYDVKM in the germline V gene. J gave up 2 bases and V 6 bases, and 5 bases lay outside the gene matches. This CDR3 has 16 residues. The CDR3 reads CASRTSGRTNTDTQYF. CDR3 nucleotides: TGTGCCAGCAGGACTAGCGGGAGGACGAACACAGATACGCAGTATTTT.

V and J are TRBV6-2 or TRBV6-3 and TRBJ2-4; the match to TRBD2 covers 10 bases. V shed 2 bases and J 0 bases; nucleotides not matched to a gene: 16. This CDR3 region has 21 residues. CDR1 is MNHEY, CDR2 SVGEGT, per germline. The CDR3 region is CASSYATYSGGIDLAKNIQYF. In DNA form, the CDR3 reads TGTGCCAGCAGTTACGCTACCTATAGCGGGGGGATAGATCTAGCCAAAAACATTCAGTACTTC.

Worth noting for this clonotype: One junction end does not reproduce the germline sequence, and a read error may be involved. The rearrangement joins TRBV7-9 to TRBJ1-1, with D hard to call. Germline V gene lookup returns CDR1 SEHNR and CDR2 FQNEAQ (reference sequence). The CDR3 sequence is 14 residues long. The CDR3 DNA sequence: TGCGCCAGCAGCCAACAGACATCGAACACTGAAGCTTTCTTT. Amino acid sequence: CASSQQTSNTEAFF.

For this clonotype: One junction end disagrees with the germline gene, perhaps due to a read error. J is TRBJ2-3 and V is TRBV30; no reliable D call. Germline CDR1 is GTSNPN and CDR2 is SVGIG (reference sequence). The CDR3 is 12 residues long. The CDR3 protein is CAWSVQNRIRDF. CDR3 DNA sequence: TGTGCCTGGAGTGTACAGAACCGCATTCGGGATTTT.

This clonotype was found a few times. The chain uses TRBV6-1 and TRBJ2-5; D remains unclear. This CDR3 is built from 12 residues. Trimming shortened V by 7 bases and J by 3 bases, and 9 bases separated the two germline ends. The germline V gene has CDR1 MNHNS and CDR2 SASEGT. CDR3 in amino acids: CASNRPEETQYF. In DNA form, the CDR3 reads TGTGCCAGCAATAGACCAGAAGAGACCCAGTACTTC.

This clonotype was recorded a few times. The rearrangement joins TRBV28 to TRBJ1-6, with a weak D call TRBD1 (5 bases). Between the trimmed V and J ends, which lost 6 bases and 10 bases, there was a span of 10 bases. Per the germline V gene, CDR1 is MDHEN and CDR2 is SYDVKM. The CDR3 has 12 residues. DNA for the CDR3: TGTGCCAGCAGGGGGGGGTGGTCACCCCTCCACTTT. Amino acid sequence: CASRGGWSPLHF.

The CDR3 reads CASSQVRGIGNTGELFF. In DNA form, the CDR3 reads TGCGCCAGCAGCCAAGTAAGGGGGATTGGGAACACCGGGGAGCTGTTTTTT. The genes are TRBV4-1 and TRBJ2-2, with D possibly being TRBD1 (6 bases). V lost 1 base and J lost 1, with 13 bases in between. This CDR3 spans 17 amino acids. CDR1 is MGHRA, CDR2 YSYEKL, per germline.

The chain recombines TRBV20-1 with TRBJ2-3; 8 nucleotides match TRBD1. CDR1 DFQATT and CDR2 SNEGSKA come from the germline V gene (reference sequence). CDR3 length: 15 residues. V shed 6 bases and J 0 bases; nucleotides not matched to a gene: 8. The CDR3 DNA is TGCAGTGCCACACGGACAGGGACTAGCACAGATACGCAGTATTTT. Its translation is CSATRTGTSTDTQYF.